This TCR beta chain was obtained from a study of human T cells and chemical hapten exposure. Broader study findings: No change in TCRs above 1 in 1000 frequency was produced by DPC sensitization.

Regarding time point: patch test 2, 6 weeks after DPC sensitization. Described treatment: therapeutic diphenylcyclopropenone sensitization with weekly scalp DPC. Using its own MiXCR run on the RACE reads, TCRdb lists one record per CDR3 protein. This table holds tens of thousands of distinct CDR3 sequences, under 13% found once. The CDR3 totals 15 residues. The germline gives CDR1 DFQATT, CDR2 SNEGSKA (reference sequence). Losses at the gene ends were 3 bases for V and 3 bases for J; bases not matched to a gene: 8. A few counts support this clonotype. The antigen remains unidentified. The sequences come from whole blood, collected in connection with sensitization to the hapten diphenylcyclopropenone (DPC). The rearrangement uses TRBV20-1 and TRBJ1-5; 7 bases are shared with TRBD1. This sequence originates from a woman in her fifties or sixties with alopecia areata. Some clones in this sample may be carry-over from other donors' samples. The CDR3 DNA sequence: TGCAGTGCTAGTGCCTCGACAGGGTCCAATCAGCCCCAGCATTTT. This sequence encodes CSASASTGSNQPQHF.